Sequencing of this TCR beta chain was carried out in a study of blood T cell repertoires in COVID-19. Sequencing used immunoSEQ multiplex PCR; TCRdb keeps in-frame clones, though not all of them. Of some 320,000 clones listed, around nine tenths are singletons. V was clipped by 3 bases and J by 0 bases; unmatched bases: 5. Germline V gives CDR1 KGHSH, CDR2 LQKENI. This CDR3 is 16 amino acids long. The receptor comes from a man in his 60s who had recovered from COVID-19. Sequencing was performed on PBMCs or T cells enriched from blood (not recorded which). V usage is TRBV18 and J usage is TRBJ1-5, with 7 bases that match TRBD1. As DNA, the CDR3 is TGTGCCAGCTCACCGGGGGGACAGAATAGCAATCAGCCCCAGCATTTT. Translated, it gives CASSPGGQNSNQPQHF.